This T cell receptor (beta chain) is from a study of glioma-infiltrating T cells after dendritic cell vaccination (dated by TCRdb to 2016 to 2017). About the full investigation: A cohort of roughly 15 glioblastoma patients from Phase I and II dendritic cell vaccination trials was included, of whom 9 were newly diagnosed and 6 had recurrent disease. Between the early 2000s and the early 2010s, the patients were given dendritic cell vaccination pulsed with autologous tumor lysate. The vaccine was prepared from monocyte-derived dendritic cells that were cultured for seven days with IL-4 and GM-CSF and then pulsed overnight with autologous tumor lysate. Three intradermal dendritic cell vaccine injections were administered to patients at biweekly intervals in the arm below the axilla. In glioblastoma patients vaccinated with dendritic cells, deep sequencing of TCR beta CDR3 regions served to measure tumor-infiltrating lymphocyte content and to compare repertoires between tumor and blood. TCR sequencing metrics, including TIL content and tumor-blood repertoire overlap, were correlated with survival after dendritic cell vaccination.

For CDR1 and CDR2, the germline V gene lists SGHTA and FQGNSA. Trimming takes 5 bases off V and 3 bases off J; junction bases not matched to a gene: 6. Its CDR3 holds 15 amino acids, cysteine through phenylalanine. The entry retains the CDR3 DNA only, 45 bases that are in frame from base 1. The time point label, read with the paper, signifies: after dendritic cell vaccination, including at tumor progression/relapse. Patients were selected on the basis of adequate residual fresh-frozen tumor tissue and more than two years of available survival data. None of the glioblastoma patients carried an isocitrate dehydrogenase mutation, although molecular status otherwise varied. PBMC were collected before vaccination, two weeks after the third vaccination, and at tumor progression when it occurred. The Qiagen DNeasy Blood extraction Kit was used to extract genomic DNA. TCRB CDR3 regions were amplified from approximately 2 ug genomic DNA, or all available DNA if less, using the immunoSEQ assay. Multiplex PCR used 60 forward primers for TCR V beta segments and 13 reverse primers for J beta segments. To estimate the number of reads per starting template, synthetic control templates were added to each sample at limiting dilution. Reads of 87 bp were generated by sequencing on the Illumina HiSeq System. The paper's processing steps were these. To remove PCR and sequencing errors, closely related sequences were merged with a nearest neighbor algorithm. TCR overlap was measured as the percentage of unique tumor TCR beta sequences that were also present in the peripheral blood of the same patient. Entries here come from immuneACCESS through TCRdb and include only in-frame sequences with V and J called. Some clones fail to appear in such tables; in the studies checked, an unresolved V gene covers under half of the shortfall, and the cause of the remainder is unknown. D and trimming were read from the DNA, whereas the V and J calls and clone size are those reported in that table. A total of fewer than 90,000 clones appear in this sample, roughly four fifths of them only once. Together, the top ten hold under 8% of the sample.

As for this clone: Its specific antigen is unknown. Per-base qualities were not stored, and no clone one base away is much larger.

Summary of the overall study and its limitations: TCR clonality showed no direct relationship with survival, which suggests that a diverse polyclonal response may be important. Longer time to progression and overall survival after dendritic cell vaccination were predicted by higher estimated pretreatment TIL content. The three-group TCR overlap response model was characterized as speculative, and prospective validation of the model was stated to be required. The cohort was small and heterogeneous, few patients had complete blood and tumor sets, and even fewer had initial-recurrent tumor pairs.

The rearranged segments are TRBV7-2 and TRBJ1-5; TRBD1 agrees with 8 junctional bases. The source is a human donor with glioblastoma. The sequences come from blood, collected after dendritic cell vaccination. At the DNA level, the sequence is TGTGCCAGCAGCCCCGGGACAGGAAACAATCAGCCCCAGCATTTT. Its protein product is CASSPGTGNNQPQHF.